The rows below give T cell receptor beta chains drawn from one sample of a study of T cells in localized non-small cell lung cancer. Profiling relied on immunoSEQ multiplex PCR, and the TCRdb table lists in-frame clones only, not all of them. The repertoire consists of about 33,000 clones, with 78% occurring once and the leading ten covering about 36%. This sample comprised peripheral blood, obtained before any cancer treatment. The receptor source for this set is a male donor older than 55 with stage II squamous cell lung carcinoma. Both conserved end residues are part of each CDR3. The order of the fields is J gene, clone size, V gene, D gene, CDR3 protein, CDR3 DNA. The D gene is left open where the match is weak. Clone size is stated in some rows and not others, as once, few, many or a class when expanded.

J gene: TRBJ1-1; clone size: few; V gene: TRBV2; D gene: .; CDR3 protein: CASSDQRSTEAFF; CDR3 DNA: TGTGCCAGCAGCGACCAACGGAGCACTGAAGCTTTCTTT
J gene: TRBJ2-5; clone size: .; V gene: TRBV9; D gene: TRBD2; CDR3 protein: CASSATGLVPQETQYF; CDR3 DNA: TGTGCCAGCAGCGCCACCGGACTAGTCCCACAAGAGACCCAGTACTTC
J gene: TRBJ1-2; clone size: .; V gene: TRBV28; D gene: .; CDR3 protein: CASSSRSYGYTF; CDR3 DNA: TGTGCCAGCAGCTCTAGGTCCTATGGCTACACCTTC
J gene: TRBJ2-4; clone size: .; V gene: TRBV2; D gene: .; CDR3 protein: CASSRDIAAKNIQYF; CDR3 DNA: TGTGCCAGCAGCCGGGACATCGCGGCCAAAAACATTCAGTACTTC
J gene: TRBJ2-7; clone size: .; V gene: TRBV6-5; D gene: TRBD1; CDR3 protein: CASSPGQGFRLQQYF; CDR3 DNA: TGTGCCAGCAGCCCCGGACAGGGATTCCGTCTTCAGCAGTACTTC
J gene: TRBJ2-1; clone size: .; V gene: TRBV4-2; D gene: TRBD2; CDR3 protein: CASSHVAGEQFF; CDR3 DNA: TGTGCCAGCAGCCATGTAGCGGGGGAGCAGTTCTTC
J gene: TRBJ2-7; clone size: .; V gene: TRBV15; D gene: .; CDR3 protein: CATSRDRANREQYF; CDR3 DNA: TGTGCCACCAGCAGAGACAGGGCCAACCGGGAGCAGTACTTC
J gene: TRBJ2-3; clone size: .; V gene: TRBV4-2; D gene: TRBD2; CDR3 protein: CASSHTSGGAGDTQYF; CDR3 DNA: TGTGCCAGCAGCCACACTAGCGGGGGGGCGGGAGATACGCAGTATTTT
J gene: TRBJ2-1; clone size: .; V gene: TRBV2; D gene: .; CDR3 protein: CASSGSRDNEQFF; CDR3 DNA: TGTGCCAGCAGTGGTTCTAGGGACAATGAGCAGTTCTTC
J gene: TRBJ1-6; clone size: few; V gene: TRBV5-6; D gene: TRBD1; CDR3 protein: CASSLVGQGEGSPLHF; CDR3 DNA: TGTGCCAGCAGCTTGGTTGGGCAGGGGGAGGGTTCACCCCTCCACTTT
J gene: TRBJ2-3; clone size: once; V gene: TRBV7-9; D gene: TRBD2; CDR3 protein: CASSFSGGDTQYF; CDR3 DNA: TGTGCCAGCAGCTTCTCCGGGGGGGATACGCAGTATTTT
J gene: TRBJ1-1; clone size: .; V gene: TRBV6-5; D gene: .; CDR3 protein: CASSNRLLWAFF; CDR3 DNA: TGTGCCAGCAGCAACCGCCTCCTTTGGGCTTTCTTT
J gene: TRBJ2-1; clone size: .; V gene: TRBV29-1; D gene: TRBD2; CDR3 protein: CSVASGGSYNEQFF; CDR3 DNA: TGCAGCGTGGCAAGCGGGGGCTCCTACAATGAGCAGTTCTTC
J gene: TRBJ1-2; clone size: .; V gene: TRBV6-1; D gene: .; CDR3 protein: CASSQGFGYTF; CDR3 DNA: TGTGCCAGCAGCCAGGGGTTTGGCTACACCTTC
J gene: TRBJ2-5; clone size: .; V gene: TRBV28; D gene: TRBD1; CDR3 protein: CASSPWDSIQETQYF; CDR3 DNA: TGTGCCAGCAGTCCCTGGGACAGTATTCAAGAGACCCAGTACTTC
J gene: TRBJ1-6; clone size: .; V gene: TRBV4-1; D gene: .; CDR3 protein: CASSRTGLNNSPLHF; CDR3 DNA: TGCGCCAGCAGCCGTACAGGCCTCAATAATTCACCCCTCCACTTT
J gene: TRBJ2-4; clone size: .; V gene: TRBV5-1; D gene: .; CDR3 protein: CASSGSGPKDIQYF; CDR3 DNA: TGCGCCAGCAGCGGCTCAGGGCCTAAAGACATTCAGTACTTC
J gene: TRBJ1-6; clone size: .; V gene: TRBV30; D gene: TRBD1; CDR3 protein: CAWSGQASPLHF; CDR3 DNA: TGTGCCTGGAGCGGACAGGCCTCACCCCTCCACTTT
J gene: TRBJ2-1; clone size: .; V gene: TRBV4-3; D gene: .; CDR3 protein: CASSRDRDHVNEQFF; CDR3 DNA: TGCGCCAGCAGCCGCGACCGGGATCACGTCAATGAGCAGTTCTTC
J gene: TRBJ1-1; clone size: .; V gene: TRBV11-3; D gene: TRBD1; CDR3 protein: CASSQQGATEAFF; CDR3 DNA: TGTGCCAGCAGCCAACAGGGGGCCACTGAAGCTTTCTTT
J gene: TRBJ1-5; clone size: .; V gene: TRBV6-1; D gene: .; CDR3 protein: CASSESRAGQPQHF; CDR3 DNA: TGTGCCAGCAGTGAGAGCAGGGCGGGACAGCCCCAGCATTTT
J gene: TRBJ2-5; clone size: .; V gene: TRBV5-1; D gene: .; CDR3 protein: CASSLTPGFGGTQYF; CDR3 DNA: TGCGCCAGCAGCTTGACCCCAGGGTTTGGAGGGACCCAGTACTTC
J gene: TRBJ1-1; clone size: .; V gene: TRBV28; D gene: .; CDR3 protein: CASSLIPGKSTEAFF; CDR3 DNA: TGTGCCAGCAGTTTAATTCCAGGGAAGTCGACTGAAGCTTTCTTT
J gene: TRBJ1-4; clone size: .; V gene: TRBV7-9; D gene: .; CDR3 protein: CASSREKGAGEKLFF; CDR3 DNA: TGTGCCAGCAGCCGTGAGAAGGGCGCGGGGGAAAAACTGTTTTTT